This TCR beta chain was identified during a study of Graves' ophthalmopathy and Graves' hyperthyroidism (dated by TCRdb to the late 2010s). Regarding the research as a whole: Peripheral blood was collected at initial diagnosis, prior to any treatment. In roughly 6 hyperthyroidism patients, T-cell repertoires of thyroid tissue and blood were compared. A discovery set of 95 to 100 patients (about 45 ophthalmopathy, 57 stable hyperthyroidism) was enrolled to explore V-J signatures distinguishing ophthalmopathy from hyperthyroidism. Following sample collection, hyperthyroidism patients were given methimazole at a starting dose of 30 mg daily, and ophthalmopathy patients were given high-dose intravenous methylprednisolone. The study used TCR beta repertoire signatures to distinguish Graves' ophthalmopathy from Graves' hyperthyroidism and to predict progression to ophthalmopathy. The roughly 90 discovery patients were divided at random into training and test sets in a 7:3 ratio. For independent validation, a separate cohort was made up of around 18 hyperthyroidism patients plus 17 patients who later progressed from hyperthyroidism to ophthalmopathy. In total, 135 blood samples were TCR-sequenced: fewer than 50 ophthalmopathy, some 75 hyperthyroidism and roughly 17 hyperthyroidism-to-ophthalmopathy patients.

Taken from the germline V gene, the CDR1 and CDR2 loops are SGHDN and FVKESK. The CDR3 spans 14 residues, from the cysteine through the phenylalanine. Only the CDR3 part of the read is kept: 42 bases, read in frame from the first base. V ends up 8 bases short and J 7 bases short, with an unmatched junction base count of 14. TCR beta CDR3 regions were amplified from RNA transcripts for repertoire sequencing. A first-round RT-PCR used HTBI primers with the Qiagen OneStep RT-PCR kit, followed by a second-round multiplex PCR, size selection and purification. The libraries underwent paired-end sequencing with 100 bp reads on an Illumina HiSeq2000. Under the source paper's analysis protocol: Reads were processed with SOAPnuke, discarding reads with adapters, uncalled bases, mean Phred below 15, or no exact constant-primer or identifier match. COPE v1.2.5 was used to merge the high-quality paired reads. Each unique nucleotide sequence was treated as a clonotype, and MiTCR v1.1 was used to align the clonotypes to the IMGT TRB V, D and J references. Only V-J combinations with frequency above 0.0001 were analysed, covering 99% to 99.2% of repertoires. A TCR clonal expansion and chaos score per V-J combination was defined as the ratio of F50 clonal expansion to chaos observed in the TCRdist matrix. Welch's t-statistics and random forest were used to narrow the features down to 10 to 15 V-J combinations, which were then fed into a naive Bayes classifier. The Morisita-Horn index was used to measure how similar the thyroid and blood repertoires were. Clones were called with MiXCR by TCRdb after fastp trimmed the public reads at Q25, and only in-frame beta chains were retained. For every CDR3 protein sequence, its rows merge into one entry that carries the most common genes and DNA. Clone size and V and J calls follow TCRdb, not the original study. In this sample the table shows 150,000 to 200,000 distinct CDR3 sequences, roughly two fifths of which occur a single time. The leading ten clones occupy around 8.9% of the sample.

Study-wide conclusions, independent of this receptor: The 13-signature model separated ophthalmopathy from stable hyperthyroidism with around 90% sensitivity and about 81% specificity in cross-validation, and 80%/75% in the test set. In validation, the model predicted ophthalmopathy progression with about 64% sensitivity and roughly 72% specificity; about a dozen predicted patients were CT-confirmed with GO in a median of around 6.5 months. Sample size was not statistically predetermined, and group allocation was not concealed from the investigators. Most of the expanded thyroid clonotypes with a frequency above 0.001 were also detected in blood, and it was suggested that the thyroid immune response may be reflected by blood repertoires.

At least ten counts were recorded for this clonotype. Its antigen is unknown. Nothing much larger sits one base from this clone, and base qualities are not available. Patients with ophthalmopathy had moderately to severely active disease, with a Clinical Activity Score of 3 or more, a NOSPECS grade of 4 or more, and a disease duration of less than 3 months. Patients were excluded if they had other autoimmune diseases, uncontrolled infections, pregnancy or lactation. Clinical symptoms, serum thyroxine, TRAb, thyroid ultrasound and orbital computed tomography were used for diagnosis. Using Ficoll-Paque density gradient centrifugation, PBMCs were isolated from less than 11 ml of fresh peripheral blood. Total RNA was extracted using Trizol reagent, and RNA quality was checked on an Agilent 2100 Bioanalyzer.

The source material was peripheral blood. This TCR was sampled from a man aged 30 to 39 with Graves' ophthalmopathy. Donor details come from another sample of the same person, matched by shared clones. Here the chain combines TRBV14 and TRBJ2-7, and 7 junctional nucleotides match TRBD2. This receptor carries the CDR3 CASSTGTKFAEQYF. DNA sequence: TGTGCCAGCTCGACCGGGACTAAGTTTGCGGAGCAGTACTTC.